This section outlines one T cell receptor beta chain sequence together with its context. Its matching antigen is unknown. The repertoire was sequenced with immunoSEQ multiplex PCR; TCRdb's copy has only in-frame clones and lacks some. The sample records hundreds of thousands of clones, roughly 93% being singletons. V was pared by 6 bases and J by 6 bases, with 7 bases of the junction left unmatched. The germline V gene encodes CDR1 LNHDA and CDR2 SQIVND (reference sequence). CDR3 size: 14 residues. As to time point: blood from clinic visit 5 months post-surgery; TSC patient then seizure free. The data are from a study of brain T cells in children with intractable seizures. General study points: Viral specificity was inferred only from CDR3 similarity; HCMV serostatus was unknown.

The specimen comprised peripheral blood, sampled 4 to 5 months after surgery. The chain is built from TRBV19 and TRBJ2-7; 11 bases agree with TRBD2. This receptor was taken from a boy less than two years old with tuberous sclerosis and intractable seizures. DNA of the CDR3: TGTGCCAGTAGCGCTACTAGCGGGAGTAGCGAGCAGTACTTC. Translating it yields CASSATSGSSEQYF.